This T cell receptor beta chain was retrieved from a study of T-cell reconstitution after alpha-beta-depleted transplantation in children. V was cut by 2 bases and J by 5 bases, with 12 bases left in between. The CDR3 contains 14 residues. Germline V gene data show CDR1 as MNHEY and CDR2 as SMNVEV (reference sequence). Using unique molecular identifiers, the investigators prepared the TCRbeta library. TCRdb recomputed calls from the PCR reads with MiXCR, one row per CDR3 protein. The sample includes about 360,000 distinct CDR3 sequences, about 14% of them seen just once. J is TRBJ2-5 and V is TRBV27; possibly TRBD2 for D (5 bases). The sequence came from a human donor who donated a stem cell graft to a child with Fanconi anemia. This sample comprised PBMCs, obtained from the stem cell graft. CDR3 sequence (DNA): TGTGCCAGCAGTTTACTCGGGAAGGACGAGACCCAGTACTTC. It translates to CASSLLGKDETQYF.